The following is a T cell receptor (beta chain) sequence with its context. The target antigen is unknown. The PCR ran on 60 Vbeta and 13 Jbeta primers. Some clones are missing from TCRdb's copy, which holds only in-frame ones; the method was immunoSEQ multiplex PCR. This table holds 150,000 to 200,000 clones, 80% found once. This entry belongs to a study of cytomegalovirus exposure and HLA in healthy donors. The overall study: Most donors, 70% to 85% of a few hundred genotyped, fell in the Caucasian-associated ancestry cluster.

Study conclusions and caveats: TCR beta chains numbering some 160 were designated cytomegalovirus-associated. A later analysis linked a missense variant in DCLRE1C to the trimming of TCR beta V and J genes.

The CDR3 spans 16 residues. The germline V gene encodes CDR1 MNHEY and CDR2 SVGAGI. V trimming: 0 bases; J trimming: 6 bases; junction bases outside the gene matches: 5. The chain employs TRBV6-5 and TRBJ1-5; the match to TRBD1 covers 10 bases. The sequenced sample consisted of PBMCs. The origin of this receptor is a man aged 30-40 years in good health and CMV-seropositive. CDR3 in amino acids: CASSYSGQGLRQPQHF. The CDR3 DNA is TGTGCCAGCAGTTACTCGGGACAGGGGTTGCGTCAGCCCCAGCATTTT.